In its sample, the clone carrying this T cell receptor beta chain was seen many times. Antigen: not known. This CDR3 spans 14 amino acids. CDR1 and CDR2 (germline): SGHRS, YFSETQ. V was clipped by 4 bases and J by 6 bases; unmatched bases: 9. This entry is derived from a study of human T cells and chemical hapten exposure. Documented time point: pre-sensitization, week 0. Sample treatment: therapeutic diphenylcyclopropenone sensitization with weekly scalp DPC. Blood was drawn before each patch test was applied. Study-wide findings and caveats: Significantly greater numbers of large CDR3 similarity clusters came from expanded TCRs than from controls. No shift was seen in TCRs above 1 in 1000 frequency with DPC sensitization.

Individual cDNA molecules had unique molecular identifiers attached to them by the library. Via MiXCR, TCRdb re-called the RACE reads, giving one row per CDR3 protein. This repertoire shows tens of thousands of distinct CDR3 sequences, about 7% found once; its top ten account for around 1.6%. The chain has TRBV5-1 and TRBJ2-5; TRBD1 agrees at 7 bases. The TCR comes from a woman aged 25-40 years with alopecia areata. Some clones in this sample may be carry-over from other donors' samples. The sample here was whole blood, taken in connection with sensitization to the hapten diphenylcyclopropenone (DPC). In DNA form, the CDR3 reads TGCGCCAGCAGCCAAACAGGGGTTGAGCAGACCCAGTACTTC. As protein: CASSQTGVEQTQYF.